The T cell receptor beta chain described here comes from a study of blood T cells in healthy people across ages. Overall study findings and caveats: Unknown CMV status may confound age-related changes in expanded clones. Diversity estimates from one million T cells were considered underestimates.

This clonotype was picked up a small number of times. Antigen: not known. Germline V CDR1 and CDR2: SGHTA, FQGNSA. Trimming left V 3 bases short and J 6 bases short, with 12 bases between. The CDR3 covers 15 residues. It was with a sample-barcoded 5' primer and a J-beta primer mix that a second PCR of roughly 7 to 12 cycles was run. Using its own MiXCR run on the 5' RACE reads, TCRdb lists one record per CDR3 protein. The sample holds hundreds of thousands of distinct CDR3 sequences, over 45% seen once. The sequence came from a woman aged 55 to 70 in good health. The chain combines TRBV7-2 with TRBJ1-6; no firm D call. The specimen was blood. CDR3: CASSLAVGRNSPLHF. The CDR3 nucleotides read TGTGCCAGCAGCTTGGCTGTCGGGCGTAATTCACCCCTCCACTTT. The complete variable domain, with remaining parts taken from reference TRBV7-2 and TRBJ1-6, reads GAGVSQSPSNKVTEKGKDVELRCDPISGHTALYWYRQSLGQGLEFLIYFQGNSAPDKSGLPSDRFSAERTGGSVSTLTIQRTQQEDSAVYLCASSLAVGRNSPLHFGNGTRLTVT.